This T cell receptor beta chain was sequenced for a study of lymphopenia after photon versus proton radiotherapy. Study-wide points: Survival link was tested only in deceased patients; proton benefit remains a possibility.

Note on this clone: What it recognizes is unknown.

Clones were sequenced by immunoSEQ multiplex PCR, and TCRdb holds only the in-frame ones, with some missing. The table lists some 20,000 clones, approximately 84% of them singletons. The V end was cut by 4 bases, the J end by 3 bases, with 18 bases between. Germline V gene lookup returns CDR1 LGHNA and CDR2 YNFKEQ. The CDR3 is 16 amino acids. The chain joins TRBV4-2 to TRBJ1-1; no firm D call. The sample here was peripheral blood, taken from a patient treated with photon-based radiotherapy. This TCR was sampled from a woman in her fifties or sixties with pancreatic cancer. CDR3 DNA: TGTGCCAGCAGCCCATGGTGGGGAGTAGGTGACACTGAAGCTTTCTTT. Residues: CASSPWWGVGDTEAFF.